The entry below describes one T cell receptor (beta chain). The antigen remains unidentified. The sample belongs to a study of OX40 agonist ivuxolimab in advanced cancers. Findings and caveats of the study: Still undetermined is the antigen specificity of the expanded peripheral T cells.

The assay was immunoSEQ multiplex PCR, and TCRdb's table has in-frame clones only and misses some. In the table there are fewer than 85,000 clones, roughly nine tenths of which are singletons. The CDR3 has 15 amino acids. Looked up from germline, CDR1 is SGHRS and CDR2 is YFSETQ. Trimming removed 5 bases at V and 4 bases at J, with 16 bases between. The source material was CD4+ or CD8+ T cells sorted from blood, sampled in a trial of the OX40 agonist ivuxolimab. The chain carries TRBV5-1 and TRBJ2-1; D may match TRBD1 or TRBD2 (6 bases each). This sequence originates from an adult with an advanced solid tumor such as melanoma, head and neck, liver or kidney cancer. The CDR3 nucleotides are TGCGCCAGCAGACCCCCGGGGGCCCTTTACAATGAGCAGTTCTTC. The encoded protein is CASRPPGALYNEQFF.